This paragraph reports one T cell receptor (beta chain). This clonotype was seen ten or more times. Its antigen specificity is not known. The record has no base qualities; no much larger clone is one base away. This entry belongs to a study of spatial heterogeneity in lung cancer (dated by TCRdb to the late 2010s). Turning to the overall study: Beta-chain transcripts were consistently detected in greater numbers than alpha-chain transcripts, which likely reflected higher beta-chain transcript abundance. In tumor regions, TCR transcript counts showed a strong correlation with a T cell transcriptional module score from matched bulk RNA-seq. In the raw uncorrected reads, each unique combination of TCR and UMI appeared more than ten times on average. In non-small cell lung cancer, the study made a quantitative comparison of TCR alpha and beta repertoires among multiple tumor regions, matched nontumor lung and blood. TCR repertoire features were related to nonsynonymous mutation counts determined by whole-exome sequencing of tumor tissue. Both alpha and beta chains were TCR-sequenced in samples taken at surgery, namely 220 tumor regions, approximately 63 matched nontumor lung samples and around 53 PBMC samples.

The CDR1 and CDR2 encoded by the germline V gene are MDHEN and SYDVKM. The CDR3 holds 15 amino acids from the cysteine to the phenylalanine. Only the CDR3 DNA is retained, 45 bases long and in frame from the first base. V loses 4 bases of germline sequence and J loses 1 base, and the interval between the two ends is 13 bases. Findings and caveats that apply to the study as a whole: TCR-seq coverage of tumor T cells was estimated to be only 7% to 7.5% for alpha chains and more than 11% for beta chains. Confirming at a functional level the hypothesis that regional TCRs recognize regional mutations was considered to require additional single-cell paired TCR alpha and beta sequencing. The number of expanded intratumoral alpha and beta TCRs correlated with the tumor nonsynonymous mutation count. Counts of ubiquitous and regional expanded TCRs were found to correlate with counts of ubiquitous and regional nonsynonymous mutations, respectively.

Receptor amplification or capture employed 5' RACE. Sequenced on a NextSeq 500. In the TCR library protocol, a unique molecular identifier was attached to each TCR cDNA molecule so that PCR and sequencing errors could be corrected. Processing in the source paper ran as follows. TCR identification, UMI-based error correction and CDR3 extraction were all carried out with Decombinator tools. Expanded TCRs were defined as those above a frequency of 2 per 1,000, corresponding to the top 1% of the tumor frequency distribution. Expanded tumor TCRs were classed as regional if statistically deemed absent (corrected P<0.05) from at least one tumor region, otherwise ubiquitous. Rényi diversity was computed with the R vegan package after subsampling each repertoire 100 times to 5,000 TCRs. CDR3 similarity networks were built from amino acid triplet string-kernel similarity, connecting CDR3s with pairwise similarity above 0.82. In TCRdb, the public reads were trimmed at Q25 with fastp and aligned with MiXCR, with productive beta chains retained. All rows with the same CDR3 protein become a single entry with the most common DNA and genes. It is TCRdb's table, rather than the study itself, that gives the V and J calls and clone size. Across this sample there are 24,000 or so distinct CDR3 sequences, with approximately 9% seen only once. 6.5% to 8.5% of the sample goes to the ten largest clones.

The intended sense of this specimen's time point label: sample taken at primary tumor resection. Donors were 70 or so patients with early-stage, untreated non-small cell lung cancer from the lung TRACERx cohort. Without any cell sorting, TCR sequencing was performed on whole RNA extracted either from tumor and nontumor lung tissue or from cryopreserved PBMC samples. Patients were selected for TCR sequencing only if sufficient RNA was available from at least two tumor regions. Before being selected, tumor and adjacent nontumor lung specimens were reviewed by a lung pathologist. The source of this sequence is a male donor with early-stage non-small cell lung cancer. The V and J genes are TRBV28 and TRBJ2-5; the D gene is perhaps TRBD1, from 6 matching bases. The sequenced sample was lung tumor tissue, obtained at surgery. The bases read TGTGCCAGCAGTTATTCCATAGGGGGCCAAGAGACCCAGTACTTC. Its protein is CASSYSIGGQETQYF.